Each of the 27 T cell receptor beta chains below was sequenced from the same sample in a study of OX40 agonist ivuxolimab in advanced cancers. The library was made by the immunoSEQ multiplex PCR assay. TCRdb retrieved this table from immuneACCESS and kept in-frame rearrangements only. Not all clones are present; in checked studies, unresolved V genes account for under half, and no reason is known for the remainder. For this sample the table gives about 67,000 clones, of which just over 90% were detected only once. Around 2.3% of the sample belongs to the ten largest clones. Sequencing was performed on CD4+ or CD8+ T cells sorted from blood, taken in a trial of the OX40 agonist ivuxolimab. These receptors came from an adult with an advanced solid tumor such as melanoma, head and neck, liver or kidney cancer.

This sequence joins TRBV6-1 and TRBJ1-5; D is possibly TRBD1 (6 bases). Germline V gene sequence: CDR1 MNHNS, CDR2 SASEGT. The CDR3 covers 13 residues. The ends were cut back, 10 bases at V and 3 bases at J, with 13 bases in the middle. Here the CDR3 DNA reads TGTGCCACCCGGGACACATTCAATCAGCCCCAGCATTTT. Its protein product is CATRDTFNQPQHF.

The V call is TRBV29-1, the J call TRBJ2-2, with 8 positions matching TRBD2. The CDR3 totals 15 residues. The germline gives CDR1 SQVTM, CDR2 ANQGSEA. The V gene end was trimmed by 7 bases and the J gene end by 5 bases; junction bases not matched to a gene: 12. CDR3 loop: CSGLQTSGLTGELFF. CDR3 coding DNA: TGCAGCGGGCTGCAAACTAGCGGATTAACCGGGGAGCTGTTTTTT.

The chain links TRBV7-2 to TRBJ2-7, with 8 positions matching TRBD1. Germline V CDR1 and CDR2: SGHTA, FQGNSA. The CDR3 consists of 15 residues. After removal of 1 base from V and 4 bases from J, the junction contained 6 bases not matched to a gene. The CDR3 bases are TGTGCCAGCAGCTTAGGGCAGGGGGCCTTATACGAGCAGTACTTC. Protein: CASSLGQGALYEQYF.

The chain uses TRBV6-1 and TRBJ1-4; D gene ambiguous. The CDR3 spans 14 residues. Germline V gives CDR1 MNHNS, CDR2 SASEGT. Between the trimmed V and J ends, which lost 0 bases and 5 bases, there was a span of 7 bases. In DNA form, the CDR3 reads TGTGCCAGCAGTGAAGCGCTTCAGAATGAAAAACTGTTTTTT. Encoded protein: CASSEALQNEKLFF.

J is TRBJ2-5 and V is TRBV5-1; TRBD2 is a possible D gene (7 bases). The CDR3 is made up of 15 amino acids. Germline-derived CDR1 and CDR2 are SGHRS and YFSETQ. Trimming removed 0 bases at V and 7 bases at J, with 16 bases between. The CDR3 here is CASSLGPGGLGTQYF. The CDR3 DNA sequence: TGCGCCAGCAGCTTGGGCCCGGGGGGCCTCGGGACCCAGTACTTC.

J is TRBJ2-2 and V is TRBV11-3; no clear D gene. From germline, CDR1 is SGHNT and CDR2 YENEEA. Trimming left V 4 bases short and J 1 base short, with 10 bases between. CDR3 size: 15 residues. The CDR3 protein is CASSSDPVNTGELFF. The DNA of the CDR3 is TGTGCCAGCAGCTCCGACCCTGTGAACACCGGGGAGCTGTTTTTT.

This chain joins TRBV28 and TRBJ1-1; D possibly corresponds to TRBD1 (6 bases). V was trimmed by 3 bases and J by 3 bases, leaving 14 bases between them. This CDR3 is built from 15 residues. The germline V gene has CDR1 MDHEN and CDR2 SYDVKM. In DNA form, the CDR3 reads TGTGCCAGCAGTTTGGTGGGGGCGCCGGACACTGAAGCTTTCTTT. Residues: CASSLVGAPDTEAFF.

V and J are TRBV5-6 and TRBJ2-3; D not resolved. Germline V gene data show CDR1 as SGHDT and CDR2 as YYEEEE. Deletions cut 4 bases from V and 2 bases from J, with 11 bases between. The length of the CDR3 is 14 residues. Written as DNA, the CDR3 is TGTGCCAGCAGCCCTGTACGGTTCACAGATACGCAGTATTTT. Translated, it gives CASSPVRFTDTQYF.

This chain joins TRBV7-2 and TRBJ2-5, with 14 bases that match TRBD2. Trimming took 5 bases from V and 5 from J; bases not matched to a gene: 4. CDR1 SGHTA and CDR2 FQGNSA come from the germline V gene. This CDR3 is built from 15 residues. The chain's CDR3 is CASSPRTSGRETQYF. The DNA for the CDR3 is TGTGCCAGCAGCCCCCGGACTAGCGGGAGGGAGACCCAGTACTTC.

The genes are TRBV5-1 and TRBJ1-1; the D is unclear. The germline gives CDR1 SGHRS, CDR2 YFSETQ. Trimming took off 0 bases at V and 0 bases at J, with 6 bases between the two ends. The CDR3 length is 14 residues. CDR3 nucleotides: TGCGCCAGCAGCTTGGAACAGTTGAACACTGAAGCTTTCTTT. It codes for CASSLEQLNTEAFF.

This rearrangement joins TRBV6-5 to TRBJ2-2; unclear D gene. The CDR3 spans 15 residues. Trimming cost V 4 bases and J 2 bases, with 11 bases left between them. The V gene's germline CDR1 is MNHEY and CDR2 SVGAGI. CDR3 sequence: CASSLRPVNTGELFF. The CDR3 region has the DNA TGTGCCAGCAGTTTAAGGCCGGTAAACACCGGGGAGCTGTTTTTT.

The CDR3 is CASSLDRSNEKLFF. CDR3 nucleotide sequence: TGCGCCAGCAGCTTGGACAGGTCTAATGAAAAACTGTTTTTT. The gene calls are TRBV5-1 and TRBJ1-4; D is perhaps TRBD1 (5 bases). The CDR3 loop spans 14 amino acids. The ends were cut back, 0 bases at V and 3 bases at J, with 6 bases in the middle. Germline CDR1 SGHRS, CDR2 YFSETQ.

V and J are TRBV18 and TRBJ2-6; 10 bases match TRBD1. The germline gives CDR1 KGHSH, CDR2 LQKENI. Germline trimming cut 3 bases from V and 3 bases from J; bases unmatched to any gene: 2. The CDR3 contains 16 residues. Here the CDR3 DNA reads TGTGCCAGCTCACCGACAGGGGGCGATGGGGCCAACGTCCTGACTTTC. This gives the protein CASSPTGGDGANVLTF.

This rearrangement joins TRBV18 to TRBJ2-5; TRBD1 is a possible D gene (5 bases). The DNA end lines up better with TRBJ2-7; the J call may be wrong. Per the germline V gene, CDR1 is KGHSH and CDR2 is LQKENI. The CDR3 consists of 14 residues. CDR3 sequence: CASSPSLDSYEQYF. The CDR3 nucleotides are TGTGCCAGCTCACCTTCCCTCGACAGCTACGAGCAGTACTTC.

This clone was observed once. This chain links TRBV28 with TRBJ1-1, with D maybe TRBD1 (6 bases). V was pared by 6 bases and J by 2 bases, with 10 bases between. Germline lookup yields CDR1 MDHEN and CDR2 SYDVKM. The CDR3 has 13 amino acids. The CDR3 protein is CASRLQGNTEAFF. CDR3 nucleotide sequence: TGTGCCAGCAGACTACAGGGAAACACTGAAGCTTTCTTT.

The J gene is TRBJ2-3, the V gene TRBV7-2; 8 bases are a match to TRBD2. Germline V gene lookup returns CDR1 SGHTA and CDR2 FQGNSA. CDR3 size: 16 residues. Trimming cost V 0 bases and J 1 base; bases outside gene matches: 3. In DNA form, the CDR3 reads TGTGCCAGCAGCTTAGCTGGTAGCGGGGGCACAGATACGCAGTATTTT. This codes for CASSLAGSGGTDTQYF.

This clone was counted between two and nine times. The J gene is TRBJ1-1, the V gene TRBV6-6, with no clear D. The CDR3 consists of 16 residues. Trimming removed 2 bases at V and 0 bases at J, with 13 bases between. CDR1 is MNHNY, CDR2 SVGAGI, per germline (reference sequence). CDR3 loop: CASSYGAGSLNTEAFF. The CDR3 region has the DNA TGTGCCAGCAGTTACGGAGCGGGAAGCCTGAACACTGAAGCTTTCTTT.

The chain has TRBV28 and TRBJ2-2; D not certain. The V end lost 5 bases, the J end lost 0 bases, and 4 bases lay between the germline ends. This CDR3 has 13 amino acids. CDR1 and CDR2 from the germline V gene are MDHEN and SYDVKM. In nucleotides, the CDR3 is TGTGCCAGCAGTCCTACGAACACCGGGGAGCTGTTTTTT. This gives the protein CASSPTNTGELFF. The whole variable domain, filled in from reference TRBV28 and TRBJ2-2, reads DVKVTQSSRYLVKRTGEKVFLECVQDMDHENMFWYRQDPGLGLRLIYFSYDVKMKEKGDIPEGYSVSREKKERFSLILESASTNQTSMYLCASSPTNTGELFFGEGSRLTVL.

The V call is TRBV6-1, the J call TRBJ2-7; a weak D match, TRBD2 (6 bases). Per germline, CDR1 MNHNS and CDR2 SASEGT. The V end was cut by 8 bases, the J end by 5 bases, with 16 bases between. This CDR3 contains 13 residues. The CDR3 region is CASEEAGRNEQYF. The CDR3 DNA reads TGTGCCAGCGAGGAGGCGGGACGGAACGAGCAGTACTTC.

CDR3 protein: CARAGERTGELFF. Written as DNA, the CDR3 is TGTGCCCGCGCGGGGGAGCGCACCGGGGAGCTGTTTTTT. The chain is built from TRBV7-3 and TRBJ2-2, with 7 bases that match TRBD2. Per the germline V gene, CDR1 is SGHTA and CDR2 is FQGTGA. The junction had 7 bases not matched to a gene; V was cut back by 11 bases and J by 4 bases. The CDR3 extends over 13 amino acids. Full variable domain (missing parts from reference TRBV7-3 and TRBJ2-2): GAGVSQTPSNKVTEKGKYVELRCDPISGHTALYWYRQSLGQGPEFLIYFQGTGAADDSGLPNDRFFAVRPEGSVSTLKIQRTERGDSAVYLCARAGERTGELFFGEGSRLTVL.

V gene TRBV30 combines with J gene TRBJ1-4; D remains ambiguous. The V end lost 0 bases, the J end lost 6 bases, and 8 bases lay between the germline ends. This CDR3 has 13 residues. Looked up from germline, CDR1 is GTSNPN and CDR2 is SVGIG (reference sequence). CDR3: CAWSVDAHEKLFF. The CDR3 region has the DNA TGTGCCTGGAGTGTTGACGCTCATGAAAAACTGTTTTTT.

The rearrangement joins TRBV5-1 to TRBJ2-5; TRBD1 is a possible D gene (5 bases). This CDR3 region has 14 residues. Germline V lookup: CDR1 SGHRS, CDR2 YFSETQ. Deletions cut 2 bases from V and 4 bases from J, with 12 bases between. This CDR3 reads CASSFEQGRETQYF. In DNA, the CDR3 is TGCGCCAGCAGCTTTGAGCAGGGTCGAGAGACCCAGTACTTC.

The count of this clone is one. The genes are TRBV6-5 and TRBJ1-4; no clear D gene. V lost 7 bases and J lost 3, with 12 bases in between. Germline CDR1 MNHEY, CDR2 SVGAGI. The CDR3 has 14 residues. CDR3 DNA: TGTGCCAGCAACACGAAGCAGGCTAATGAAAAACTGTTTTTT. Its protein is CASNTKQANEKLFF.

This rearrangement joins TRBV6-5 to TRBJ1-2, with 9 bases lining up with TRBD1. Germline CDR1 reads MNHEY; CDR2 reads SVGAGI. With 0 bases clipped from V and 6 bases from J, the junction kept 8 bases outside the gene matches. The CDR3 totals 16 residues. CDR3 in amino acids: CASSYSGGTGRHGYTF. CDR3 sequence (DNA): TGTGCCAGCAGTTACTCAGGCGGGACAGGGAGGCATGGCTACACCTTC.

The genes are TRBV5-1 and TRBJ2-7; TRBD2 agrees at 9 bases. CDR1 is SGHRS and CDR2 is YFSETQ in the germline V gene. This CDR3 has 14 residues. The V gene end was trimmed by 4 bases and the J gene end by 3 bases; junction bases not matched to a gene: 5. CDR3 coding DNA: TGCGCCAGCAGCCAGACTAGCGGAAACTACGAGCAGTACTTC. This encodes CASSQTSGNYEQYF.

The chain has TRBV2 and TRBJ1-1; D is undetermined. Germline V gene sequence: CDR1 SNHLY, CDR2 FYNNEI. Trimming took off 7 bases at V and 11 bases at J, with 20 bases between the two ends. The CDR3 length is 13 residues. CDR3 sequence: CASKPDGEGRAFF. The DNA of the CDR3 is TGTGCCAGCAAGCCCGACGGGGAAGGTAGGGCTTTCTTT.

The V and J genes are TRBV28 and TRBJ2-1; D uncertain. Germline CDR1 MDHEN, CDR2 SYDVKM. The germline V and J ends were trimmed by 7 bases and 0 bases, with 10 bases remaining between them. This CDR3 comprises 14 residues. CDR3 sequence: CASISGGSYNEQFF. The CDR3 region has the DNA TGTGCCAGCATTTCGGGCGGCTCCTACAATGAGCAGTTCTTC.